This T cell receptor (beta chain) is from a study of blood T cell repertoires in COVID-19. In the study overall: PBMCs, B-cell-depleted T cells, or T cells were the source of the cDNA or gDNA that made up the material.

Between the trimmed V and J ends, which lost 2 bases and 5 bases, there was a span of 15 bases. The CDR3 consists of 15 residues. Germline CDR1 SGHTA, CDR2 FQGNSA. Produced via immunoSEQ multiplex PCR; TCRdb's table is partial and in-frame only. The data show approximately 280,000 clones, around 86% seen once. The TCR was taken from a man between 50 and 59 years old with acute or convalescent COVID-19. V and J are TRBV7-2 and TRBJ1-1; the D gene is possibly TRBD1 (5 bases). The sample was peripheral blood. The CDR3 spells CASSLPEPGGTEAFF. The CDR3 bases are TGTGCCAGCAGCTTACCAGAGCCCGGGGGGACTGAAGCTTTCTTT.